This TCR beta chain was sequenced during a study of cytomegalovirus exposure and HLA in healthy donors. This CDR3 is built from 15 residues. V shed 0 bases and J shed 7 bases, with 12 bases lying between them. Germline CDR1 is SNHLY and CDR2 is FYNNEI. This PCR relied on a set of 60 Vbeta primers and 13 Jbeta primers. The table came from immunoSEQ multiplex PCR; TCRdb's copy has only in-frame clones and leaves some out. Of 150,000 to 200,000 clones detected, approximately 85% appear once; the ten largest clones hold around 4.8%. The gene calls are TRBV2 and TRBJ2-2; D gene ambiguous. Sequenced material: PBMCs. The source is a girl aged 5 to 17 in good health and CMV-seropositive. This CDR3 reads CASSEAQAYFGELFF. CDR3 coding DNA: TGTGCCAGCAGTGAAGCGCAGGCTTATTTCGGGGAGCTGTTTTTT.